This is a list of T cell receptor beta chains from one sample in a study of radiotherapy plus CTLA-4 blockade in lung cancer. Sequencing used immunoSEQ multiplex PCR; TCRdb keeps in-frame clones, though not all of them. The sample gives roughly 59,000 clones, under 75% of which show up once; 6.5% to 9.5% is in the top ten. Material: peripheral blood, obtained from a patient treated with radiotherapy plus ipilimumab. Every receptor here comes from a human donor with non-small cell lung cancer whose response to radiotherapy plus ipilimumab could not be evaluated. Each CDR3 is given with its conserved first and last residue. Each record gives: D gene, V gene, J gene, clone size, CDR3 protein, CDR3 DNA. A D gene is named only where the DNA matches it firmly. Expanded clones get a size class; other rows say once, few or many, or leave the size out.

-	TRBV6-5	TRBJ1-4	many	CASSGHLNEKLFF	TGTGCCAGCTCGGGACACCTAAATGAAAAACTGTTTTTT
-	TRBV7-9	TRBJ1-1	once	CASSFYSILNTEAFF	TGTGCCAGCAGCTTTTATAGCATATTGAACACTGAAGCTTTCTTT
-	TRBV6-1	TRBJ2-5	-	CASSEFDIQETQYF	TGTGCCAGCAGCGAATTTGACATTCAAGAGACCCAGTACTTC
-	TRBV4-2	TRBJ1-2	-	CASSRENYGYTF	TGTGCCAGCTCTCGAGAGAACTATGGCTACACCTTC
-	TRBV6-1	TRBJ2-5	-	CASSEAQGETQYF	TGTGCCAGCAGTGAAGCCCAGGGAGAGACCCAGTACTTC
-	TRBV11-1	TRBJ2-7	-	CASSLSGSPYEQYF	TGTGCCAGCAGCTTATCAGGGTCCCCCTACGAGCAGTACTTC
TRBD2	TRBV19	TRBJ2-1	few	CASSMGGRQGEQFF	TGTGCCAGTAGTATGGGCGGGAGGCAAGGTGAGCAGTTCTTC
TRBD1	TRBV9	TRBJ2-7	-	CASSVGGQGAPYEQYF	TGTGCCAGCAGCGTAGGGGGACAGGGGGCCCCCTACGAGCAGTACTTC
-	TRBV19	TRBJ1-1	few	CASSIARVDTEAFF	TGTGCCAGTAGTATTGCCAGGGTAGACACTGAAGCTTTCTTT
-	TRBV7-6	TRBJ2-2	-	CASSLNQGRGTGELFF	TGTGCCAGCAGCTTAAATCAGGGGCGCGGCACCGGGGAGCTGTTTTTT
-	TRBV7-3	TRBJ2-7	-	CASSLVHSTTSYEQYF	TGTGCCAGCAGCTTGGTACACAGCACCACTTCCTACGAGCAGTACTTC
-	TRBV7-2	TRBJ1-2	few	CASSLPEWHYGYTF	TGTGCCAGCAGCTTGCCCGAATGGCACTATGGCTACACCTTC
TRBD1	TRBV11-2	TRBJ1-1	-	CASSSYRGPHTEAFF	TGTGCCAGCAGCTCCTACAGGGGGCCCCACACTGAAGCTTTCTTT
-	TRBV11-2	TRBJ2-1	few	CASSLVEGLGEQFF	TGTGCCAGCAGCTTAGTTGAGGGCCTGGGTGAGCAGTTCTTC
-	TRBV7-2	TRBJ1-6	once	CASSFRRGRESPLHF	TGTGCCAGCAGCTTCCGCAGGGGAAGAGAATCACCCCTCCACTTT
-	TRBV9	TRBJ1-4	-	CASSGLGQNEKLFF	TGTGCCAGCAGCGGTCTCGGACAGAATGAAAAACTGTTTTTT
-	TRBV5-4	TRBJ2-5	few	CASSLGGRETQYF	TGTGCCAGCAGCTTGGGGGGGCGGGAGACCCAGTACTTC
-	TRBV11-2	TRBJ1-1	-	CASSLHQNTEAFF	TGTGCCAGCAGCTTACATCAGAACACTGAAGCTTTCTTT
-	TRBV9	TRBJ1-6	-	CASSVARGDNSPLHF	TGTGCCAGCAGCGTAGCTCGGGGGGACAATTCACCCCTCCACTTT
-	TRBV7-2	TRBJ2-7	-	CASSASQGTYSYEQYF	TGTGCCAGCAGCGCGAGCCAGGGTACCTACTCCTACGAGCAGTACTTC
TRBD2	TRBV9	TRBJ2-3	-	CASSAGTSGLTDTQYF	TGTGCCAGCAGTGCCGGGACTAGCGGGCTAACAGATACGCAGTATTTT
-	TRBV19	TRBJ2-1	-	CASNDPDEQFF	TGTGCCAGTAATGATCCGGATGAGCAGTTCTTC
TRBD1	TRBV30	TRBJ2-7	-	CAWSRGQGAGEQYF	TGTGCCTGGAGTAGAGGGCAGGGGGCTGGGGAGCAGTACTTC
TRBD2	TRBV7-3	TRBJ2-2	-	CASRAGLAGNTGELFF	TGTGCCAGCAGAGCGGGACTAGCGGGGAACACCGGGGAGCTGTTTTTT
-	TRBV5-1	TRBJ1-1	-	CASSSPTGMNTEAFF	TGCGCCAGCAGCTCCCCGACAGGCATGAACACTGAAGCTTTCTTT
TRBD1	TRBV5-4	TRBJ1-4	many	CASSPGQGTNEKLFF	TGTGCCAGCAGCCCGGGACAGGGTACTAATGAAAAACTGTTTTTT
-	TRBV2	TRBJ1-6	few	CASSEVRVPNSPLHF	TGTGCCAGCAGTGAAGTGAGGGTGCCCAATTCACCCCTCCACTTT
-	TRBV27	TRBJ1-2	-	CASSSPTTNYGYTF	TGTGCCAGCAGTTCGCCTACTACTAACTATGGCTACACCTTC
-	TRBV15	TRBJ1-5	-	CATSSERDQPQHF	TGTGCCACCAGCTCCGAGAGGGATCAGCCCCAGCATTTT
-	TRBV19	TRBJ2-2	few	CASSIQVTGELFF	TGTGCCAGTAGTATACAGGTCACCGGGGAGCTGTTTTTT
TRBD1	TRBV7-9	TRBJ1-3	-	CASSFPGQEATIYF	TGTGCCAGCAGCTTTCCCGGACAGGAGGCCACCATATATTTT
-	TRBV7-2	TRBJ1-1	-	CASSLARGNTEAFF	TGTGCCAGCAGCTTAGCCAGGGGGAACACTGAAGCTTTCTTT
TRBD1	TRBV19	TRBJ1-5	-	CASSSHGDRVAQPQHF	TGTGCCAGTAGTTCCCACGGGGACAGGGTCGCTCAGCCCCAGCATTTT
TRBD1	TRBV4-3	TRBJ1-1	-	CASSYGTGRTDTEAFF	TGCGCCAGCAGCTACGGGACAGGGAGGACTGACACTGAAGCTTTCTTT
TRBD1	TRBV6-5	TRBJ1-4	many	CASSYSGQGGEKLFF	TGTGCCAGCAGTTACTCGGGACAGGGAGGTGAAAAACTGTTTTTT
TRBD1	TRBV10-2	TRBJ1-1	-	CASSESVGQGNTEAFF	TGCGCCAGCAGTGAGTCCGTGGGACAGGGGAACACTGAAGCTTTCTTT
TRBD1	TRBV4-1	TRBJ2-7	-	CASSQYFGTGVGKSEQYF	TGCGCCAGCAGCCAATATTTCGGGACAGGGGTAGGTAAGAGCGAGCAGTACTTC
TRBD2	TRBV5-4	TRBJ2-5	-	CASREAGGRETQYF	TGTGCCAGCAGGGAGGCGGGGGGGCGGGAGACCCAGTACTTC
TRBD2	TRBV27	TRBJ2-7	few	CASSLNFGAGGPLEQYF	TGTGCCAGCAGTTTAAATTTCGGGGCGGGAGGCCCTCTCGAGCAGTACTTC
TRBD1	TRBV9	TRBJ1-2	few	CASSVTGGGYGYTF	TGTGCCAGCAGCGTAACAGGGGGCGGCTATGGCTACACCTTC
TRBD1	TRBV5-1	TRBJ2-7	-	CASSLETGLWEQYF	TGCGCCAGCAGCTTGGAGACAGGGTTGTGGGAGCAATACTTC
-	TRBV19	TRBJ1-2	-	CASRQQENYGYTF	TGTGCCAGTAGGCAACAGGAAAACTATGGCTACACCTTC
TRBD2	TRBV5-6	TRBJ2-3	-	CASSQGLAGGSDTQYF	TGTGCCAGCAGCCAGGGACTAGCGGGGGGATCAGATACGCAGTATTTT
TRBD1	TRBV6-6	TRBJ1-6	-	CASSYLQGAENSPLHF	TGTGCCAGCAGTTACCTACAGGGGGCGGAAAATTCACCCCTCCACTTT
-	TRBV2	TRBJ1-4	-	CASREGLFNEKLFF	TGTGCCAGCAGGGAGGGGCTGTTTAATGAAAAACTGTTTTTT
TRBD1	TRBV12-5	TRBJ1-1	few	CASALRQGGTEAFF	TGTGCTAGCGCCTTACGACAGGGGGGCACTGAAGCTTTCTTT